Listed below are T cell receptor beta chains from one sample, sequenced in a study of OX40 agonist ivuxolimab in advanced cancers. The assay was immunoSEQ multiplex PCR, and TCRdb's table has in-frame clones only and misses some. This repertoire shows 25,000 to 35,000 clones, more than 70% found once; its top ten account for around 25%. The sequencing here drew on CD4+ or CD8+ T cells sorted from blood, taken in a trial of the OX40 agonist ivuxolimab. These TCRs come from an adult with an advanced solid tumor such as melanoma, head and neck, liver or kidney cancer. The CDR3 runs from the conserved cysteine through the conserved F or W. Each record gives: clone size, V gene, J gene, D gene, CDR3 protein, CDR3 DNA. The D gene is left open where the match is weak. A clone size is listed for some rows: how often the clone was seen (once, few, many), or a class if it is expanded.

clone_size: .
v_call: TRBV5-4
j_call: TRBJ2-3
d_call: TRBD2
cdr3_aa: CASSKGLDGTQYF
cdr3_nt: TGTGCCAGCAGCAAGGGACTAGATGGTACGCAGTATTTT

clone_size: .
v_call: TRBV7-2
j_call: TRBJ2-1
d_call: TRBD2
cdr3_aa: CASSSQAGGVYNEQFF
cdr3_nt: TGTGCCAGCAGCTCCCAGGCGGGGGGCGTTTACAATGAGCAGTTCTTC

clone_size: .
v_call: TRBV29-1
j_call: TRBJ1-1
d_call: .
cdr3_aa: CSVEDTGTEAFF
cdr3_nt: TGCAGCGTTGAGGATACAGGCACTGAAGCTTTCTTT

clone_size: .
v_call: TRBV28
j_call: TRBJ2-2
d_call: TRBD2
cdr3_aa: CASRSGTRDTGELFF
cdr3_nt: TGTGCCAGCAGGTCCGGGACTAGGGACACCGGGGAGCTGTTTTTT

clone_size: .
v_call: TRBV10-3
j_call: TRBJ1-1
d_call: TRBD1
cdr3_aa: CAISESYQGGTEAFF
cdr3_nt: TGTGCCATCAGTGAGTCTTATCAGGGGGGCACTGAAGCTTTCTTT

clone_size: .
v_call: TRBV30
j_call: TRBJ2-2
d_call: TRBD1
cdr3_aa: CAWSGQGGGELFF
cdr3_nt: TGTGCCTGGAGTGGACAGGGTGGCGGGGAGCTGTTTTTT

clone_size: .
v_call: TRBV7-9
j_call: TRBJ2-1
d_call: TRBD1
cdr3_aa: CASSLIFRTGGQGWNEQFF
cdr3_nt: TGTGCCAGCAGCTTAATATTTCGGACTGGGGGACAGGGATGGAATGAGCAGTTCTTC

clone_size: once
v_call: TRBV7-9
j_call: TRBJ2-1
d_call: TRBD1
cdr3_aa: CASSSIRRQGGSEQFF
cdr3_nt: TGTGCCAGCAGCTCAATAAGGAGGCAAGGGGGCTCGGAGCAGTTCTTC

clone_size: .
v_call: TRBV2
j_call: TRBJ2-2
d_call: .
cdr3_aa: CASTPRSDGELFF
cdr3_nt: TGTGCCAGCACGCCGAGATCTGACGGGGAGCTGTTTTTT

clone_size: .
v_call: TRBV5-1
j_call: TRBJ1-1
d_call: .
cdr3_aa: CASSLGYGVLLETFF
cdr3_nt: TGCGCCAGCAGCTTGGGGTACGGGGTGCTTCTAGAAACTTTCTTT

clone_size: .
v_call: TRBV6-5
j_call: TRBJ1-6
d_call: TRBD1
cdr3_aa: CASRRRGIGSPLHF
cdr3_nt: TGTGCCAGCAGGCGCAGGGGGATCGGGTCACCCCTCCACTTT

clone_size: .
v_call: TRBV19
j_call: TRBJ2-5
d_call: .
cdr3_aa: CASSISDRDWETQYF
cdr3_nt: TGTGCCAGTAGTATATCGGACCGCGATTGGGAGACCCAGTACTTC

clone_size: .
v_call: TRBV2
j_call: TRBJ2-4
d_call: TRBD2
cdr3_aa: CASREGYSKNIQYF
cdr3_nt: TGTGCCAGCCGGGAGGGCTATTCCAAAAACATTCAGTACTTC

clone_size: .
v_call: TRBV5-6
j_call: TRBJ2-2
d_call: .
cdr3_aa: CASSLAGGIKSPGELFF
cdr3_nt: TGTGCCAGCAGCTTGGCCGGGGGAATAAAGTCGCCCGGGGAGCTGTTTTTT

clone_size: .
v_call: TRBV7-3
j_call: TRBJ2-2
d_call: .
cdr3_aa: CASSFQPNTGELFF
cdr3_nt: TGTGCCAGCAGCTTTCAGCCGAACACCGGGGAGCTGTTTTTT

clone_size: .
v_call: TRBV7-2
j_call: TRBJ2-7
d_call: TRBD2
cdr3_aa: CASSVSSGGAREQYF
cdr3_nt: TGTGCCAGCAGCGTATCTAGCGGGGGGGCCAGAGAGCAGTACTTC

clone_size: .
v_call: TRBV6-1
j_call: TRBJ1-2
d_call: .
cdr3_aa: CASSPAGHYGYTF
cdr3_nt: TGTGCCAGCAGTCCCGCCGGGCACTATGGCTACACCTTC

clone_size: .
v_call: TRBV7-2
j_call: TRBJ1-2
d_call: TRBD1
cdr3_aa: CASSPATGGFFYGYTF
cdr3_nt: TGTGCCAGCAGCCCCGCGACAGGGGGCTTTTTCTATGGCTACACCTTC

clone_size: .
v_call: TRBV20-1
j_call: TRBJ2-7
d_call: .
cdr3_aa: CSANHRDEQYF
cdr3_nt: TGCAGTGCTAACCACAGGGACGAGCAGTACTTC

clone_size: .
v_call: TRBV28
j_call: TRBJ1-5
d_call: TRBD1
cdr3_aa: CASSELGQGINQPQHF
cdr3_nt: TGTGCCAGCAGTGAACTGGGACAGGGGATCAATCAGCCCCAGCATTTT

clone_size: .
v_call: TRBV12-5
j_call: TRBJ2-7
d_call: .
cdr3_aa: CASGGWNEQYF
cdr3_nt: TGTGCTAGTGGTGGGTGGAACGAGCAGTACTTC

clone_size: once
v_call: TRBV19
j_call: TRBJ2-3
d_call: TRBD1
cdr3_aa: CASSLRHGTGGRTDTQYF
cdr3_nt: TGTGCCAGTAGTTTGAGACACGGGACAGGGGGACGCACAGATACGCAGTATTTT

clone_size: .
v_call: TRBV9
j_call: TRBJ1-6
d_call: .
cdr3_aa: CASSLGPTNSPLHF
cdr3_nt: TGTGCCAGCAGCCTAGGACCCACTAATTCACCCCTCCACTTT

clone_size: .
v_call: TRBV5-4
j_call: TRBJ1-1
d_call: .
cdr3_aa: CASSLQDRGTEAFF
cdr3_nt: TGTGCCAGCAGCTTACAGGACCGGGGGACTGAAGCTTTCTTT

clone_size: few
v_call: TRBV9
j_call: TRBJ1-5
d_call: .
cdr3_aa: CASSVAGEEGQPQHF
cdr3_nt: TGTGCCAGCAGCGTAGCTGGAGAAGAAGGACAGCCCCAGCATTTT

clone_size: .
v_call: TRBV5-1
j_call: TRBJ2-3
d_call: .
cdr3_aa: CASSLKNTDTQYF
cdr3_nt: TGCGCCAGCAGCTTGAAGAACACAGATACGCAGTATTTT

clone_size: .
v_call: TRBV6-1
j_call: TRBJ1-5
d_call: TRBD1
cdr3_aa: CASSEAPGTGNQPQHF
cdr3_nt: TGTGCCAGCAGTGAAGCGCCAGGGACAGGCAATCAGCCCCAGCATTTT

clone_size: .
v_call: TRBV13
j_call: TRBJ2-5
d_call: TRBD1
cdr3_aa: CASSERQGGETQYF
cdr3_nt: TGTGCCAGCAGCGAACGACAGGGGGGGGAGACCCAGTACTTC

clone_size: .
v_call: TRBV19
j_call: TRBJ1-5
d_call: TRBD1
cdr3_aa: CASRNPGTGNNQPQHF
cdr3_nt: TGTGCCAGTAGAAATCCCGGGACAGGCAATAATCAGCCCCAGCATTTT

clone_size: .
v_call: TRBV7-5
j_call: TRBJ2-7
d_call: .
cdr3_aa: CVRRSDWQYF
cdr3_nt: TGTGTCAGAAGATCAGACTGGCAGTACTTC

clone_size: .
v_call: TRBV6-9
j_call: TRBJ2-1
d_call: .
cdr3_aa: CASSPSSLGEQFF
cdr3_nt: TGTGCCAGCAGCCCGAGTTCGTTGGGGGAGCAGTTCTTC

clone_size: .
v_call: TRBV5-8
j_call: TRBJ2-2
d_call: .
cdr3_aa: CASSLRGPGELFF
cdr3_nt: TGTGCCAGCAGCTTGCGGGGACCCGGGGAGCTGTTTTTT

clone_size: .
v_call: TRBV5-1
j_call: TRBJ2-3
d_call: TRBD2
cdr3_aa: CASSLAGYTDTQYF
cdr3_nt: TGCGCCAGCAGCCTAGCGGGCTACACAGATACGCAGTATTTT

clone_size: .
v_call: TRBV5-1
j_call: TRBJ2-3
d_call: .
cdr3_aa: CASSNSGPDTQYF
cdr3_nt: TGCGCCAGCAGCAATTCAGGGCCGGATACGCAGTATTTT

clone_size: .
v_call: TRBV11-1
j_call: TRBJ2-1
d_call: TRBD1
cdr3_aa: CASSLAGTGVLDEQFF
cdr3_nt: TGTGCCAGCAGCTTAGCCGGGACAGGGGTGTTGGATGAGCAGTTCTTC

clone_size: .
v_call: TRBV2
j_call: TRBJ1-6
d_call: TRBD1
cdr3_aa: CASSGDRGNSPLHF
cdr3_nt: TGTGCCAGCAGCGGCGACAGGGGGAACTCACCCCTCCACTTT

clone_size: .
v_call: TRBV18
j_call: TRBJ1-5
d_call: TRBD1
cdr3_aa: CASALGQGDNQPQHF
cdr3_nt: TGTGCCAGCGCACTGGGACAGGGGGACAATCAGCCCCAGCATTTT

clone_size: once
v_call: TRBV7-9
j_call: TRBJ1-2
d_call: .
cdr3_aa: CASSSEGGPVGYTF
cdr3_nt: TGTGCCAGCAGCTCCGAGGGGGGGCCAGTTGGCTACACCTTC

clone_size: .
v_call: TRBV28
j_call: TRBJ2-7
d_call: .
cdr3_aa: CASSGTTASSGGQYF
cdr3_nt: TGTGCCAGCAGTGGAACCACAGCCTCATCCGGTGGGCAGTACTTC

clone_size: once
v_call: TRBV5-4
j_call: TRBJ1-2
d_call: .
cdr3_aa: CASSLRQLNYGYTF
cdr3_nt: TGTGCCAGCAGCCTGCGACAACTTAACTATGGCTACACCTTC

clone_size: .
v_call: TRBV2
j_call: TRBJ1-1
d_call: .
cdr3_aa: CASSAGDRRGTEAFF
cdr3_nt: TGTGCCAGCAGTGCAGGAGACAGGCGTGGGACTGAAGCTTTCTTT

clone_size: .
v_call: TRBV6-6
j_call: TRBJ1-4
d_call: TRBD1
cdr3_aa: CASSWTGSNEKLFF
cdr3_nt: TGTGCCAGCAGTTGGACAGGGAGCAATGAAAAACTGTTTTTT

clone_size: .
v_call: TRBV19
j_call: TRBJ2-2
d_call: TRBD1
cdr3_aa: CASSPQGLGGELFF
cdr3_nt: TGTGCCAGTAGTCCACAGGGGTTGGGCGGGGAGCTGTTTTTT

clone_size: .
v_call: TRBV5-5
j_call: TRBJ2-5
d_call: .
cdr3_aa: CASSLVGGSATQYF
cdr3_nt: TGTGCCAGCAGCTTGGTTGGAGGCTCAGCGACCCAGTACTTC